This entry is about one T cell receptor beta chain. The target antigen is unknown. This record comes from a study of early T cells in non-severe SARS-CoV-2 infection. Turning to the study itself: Sequencing of bulk RNA from unsorted whole blood was done, without chain pairing. Study-level results: VDJdb matching favored anti-spike CD8 responses, missing private and CD4 specificities.

The protocol attached unique molecular identifiers to individual cDNA molecules. Each CDR3 protein is one row after TCRdb ran MiXCR on the 5' RACE reads. The sample records tens of thousands of distinct CDR3 sequences, more than 13% being singletons. Germline V gene sequence: CDR1 SEHNR, CDR2 FQNEAQ (reference sequence). The CDR3 spans 17 residues. Between the trimmed V and J ends, which lost 5 bases and 0 bases, there was a span of 17 bases. The origin of this receptor is an adult who was a healthcare worker with PCR-confirmed SARS-CoV-2 infection or an uninfected control (not recorded which). This chain joins TRBV7-9 and TRBJ2-1; no clear D. Sequencing was carried out using whole blood. The chain's CDR3 is CASSDPDGSYSYNEQFF. The CDR3 DNA reads as TGTGCCAGCAGCGATCCTGACGGCTCTTACTCCTACAATGAGCAGTTCTTC.